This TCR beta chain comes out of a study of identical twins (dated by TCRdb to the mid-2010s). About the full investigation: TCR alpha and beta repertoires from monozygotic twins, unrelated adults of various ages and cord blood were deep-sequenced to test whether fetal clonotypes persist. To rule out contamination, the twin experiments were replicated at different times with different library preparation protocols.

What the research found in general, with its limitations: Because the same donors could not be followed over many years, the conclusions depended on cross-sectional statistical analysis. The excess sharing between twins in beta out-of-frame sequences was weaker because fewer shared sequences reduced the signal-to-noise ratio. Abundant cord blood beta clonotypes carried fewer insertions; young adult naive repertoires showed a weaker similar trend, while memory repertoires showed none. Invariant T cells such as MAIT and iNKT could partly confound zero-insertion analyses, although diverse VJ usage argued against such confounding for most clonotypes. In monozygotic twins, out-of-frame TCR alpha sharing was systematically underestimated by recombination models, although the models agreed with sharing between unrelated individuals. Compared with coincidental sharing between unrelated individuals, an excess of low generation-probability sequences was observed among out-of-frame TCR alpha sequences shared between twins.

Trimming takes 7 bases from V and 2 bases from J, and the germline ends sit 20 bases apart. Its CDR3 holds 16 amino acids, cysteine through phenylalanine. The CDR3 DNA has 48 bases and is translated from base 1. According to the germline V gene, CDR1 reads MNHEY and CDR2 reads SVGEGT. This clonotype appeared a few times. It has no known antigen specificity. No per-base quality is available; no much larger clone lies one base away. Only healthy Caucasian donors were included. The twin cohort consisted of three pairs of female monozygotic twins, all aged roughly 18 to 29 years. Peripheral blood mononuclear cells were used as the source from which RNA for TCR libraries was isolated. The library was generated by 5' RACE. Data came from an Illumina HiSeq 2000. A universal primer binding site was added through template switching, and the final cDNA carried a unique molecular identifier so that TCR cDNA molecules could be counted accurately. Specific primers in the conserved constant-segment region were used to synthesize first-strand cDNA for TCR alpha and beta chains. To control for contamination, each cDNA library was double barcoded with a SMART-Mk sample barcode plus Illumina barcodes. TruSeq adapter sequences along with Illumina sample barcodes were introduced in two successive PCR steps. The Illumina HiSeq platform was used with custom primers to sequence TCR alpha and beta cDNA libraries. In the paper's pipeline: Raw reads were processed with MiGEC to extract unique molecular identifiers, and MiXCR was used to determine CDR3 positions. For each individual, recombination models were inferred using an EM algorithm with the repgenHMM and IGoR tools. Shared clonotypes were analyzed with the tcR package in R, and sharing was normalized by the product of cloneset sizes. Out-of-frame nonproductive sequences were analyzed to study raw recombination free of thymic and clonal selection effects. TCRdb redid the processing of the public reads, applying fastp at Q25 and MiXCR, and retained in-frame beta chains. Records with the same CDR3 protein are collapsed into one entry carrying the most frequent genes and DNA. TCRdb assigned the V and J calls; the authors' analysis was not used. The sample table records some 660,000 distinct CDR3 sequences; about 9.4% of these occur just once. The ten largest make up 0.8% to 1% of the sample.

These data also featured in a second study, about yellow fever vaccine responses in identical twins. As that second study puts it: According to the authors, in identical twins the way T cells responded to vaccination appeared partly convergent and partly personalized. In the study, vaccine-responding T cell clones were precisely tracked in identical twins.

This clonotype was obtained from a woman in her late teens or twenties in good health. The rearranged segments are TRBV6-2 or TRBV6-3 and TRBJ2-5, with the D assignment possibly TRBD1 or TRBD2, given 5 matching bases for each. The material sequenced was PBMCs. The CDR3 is CASTPGTTKGQETQYF. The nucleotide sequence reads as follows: TGTGCCAGCACCCCGGGGACCACAAAGGGGCAAGAGACCCAGTACTTC.